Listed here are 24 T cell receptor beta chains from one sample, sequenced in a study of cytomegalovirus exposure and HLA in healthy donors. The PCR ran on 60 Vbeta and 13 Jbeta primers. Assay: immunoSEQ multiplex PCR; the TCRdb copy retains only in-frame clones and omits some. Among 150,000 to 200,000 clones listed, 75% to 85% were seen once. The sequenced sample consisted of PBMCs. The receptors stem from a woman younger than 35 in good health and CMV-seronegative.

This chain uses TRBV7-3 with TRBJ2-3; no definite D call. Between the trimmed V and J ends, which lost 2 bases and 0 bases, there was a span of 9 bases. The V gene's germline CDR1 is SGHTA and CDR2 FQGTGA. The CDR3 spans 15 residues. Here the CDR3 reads CASSLGTTSTDTQYF. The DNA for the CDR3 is TGTGCCAGCAGCTTAGGTACGACTAGCACAGATACGCAGTATTTT.

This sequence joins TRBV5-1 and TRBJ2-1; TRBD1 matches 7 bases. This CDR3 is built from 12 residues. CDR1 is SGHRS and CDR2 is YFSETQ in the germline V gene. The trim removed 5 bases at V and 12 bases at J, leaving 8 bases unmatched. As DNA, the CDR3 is TGCGCCAGCAGGGAGCAACCAGGGGGGCAGTTCTTC. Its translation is CASREQPGGQFF.

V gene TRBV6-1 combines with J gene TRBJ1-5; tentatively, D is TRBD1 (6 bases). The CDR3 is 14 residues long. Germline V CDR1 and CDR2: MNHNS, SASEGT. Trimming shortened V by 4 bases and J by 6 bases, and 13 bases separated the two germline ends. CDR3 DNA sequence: TGTGCCAGCAGTGGCCAAGGGGGTGTTCAGCCCCAGCATTTT. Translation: CASSGQGGVQPQHF.

CDR3 protein: CASSRQGPGSNSPLHF. The CDR3 coding sequence is TGTGCCAGCAGCCGACAGGGGCCAGGGAGCAATTCACCCCTCCACTTT. The genes are TRBV5-4 and TRBJ1-6; TRBD1 agrees at 8 bases. The CDR3 has 16 residues. Germline CDR1 reads SGHNT; CDR2 reads YYREEE (reference sequence). The ends lost 4 bases at V and 7 bases at J; junction bases unmatched: 10.

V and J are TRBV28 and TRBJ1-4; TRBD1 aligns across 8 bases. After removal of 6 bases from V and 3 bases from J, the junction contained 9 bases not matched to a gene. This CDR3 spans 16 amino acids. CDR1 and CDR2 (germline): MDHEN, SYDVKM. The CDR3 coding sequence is TGTGCCAGCAGCCGAATTGACAGGGGTTCTAATGAAAAACTGTTTTTT. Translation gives CASSRIDRGSNEKLFF. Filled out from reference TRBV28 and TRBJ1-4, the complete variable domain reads DVKVTQSSRYLVKRTGEKVFLECVQDMDHENMFWYRQDPGLGLRLIYFSYDVKMKEKGDIPEGYSVSREKKERFSLILESASTNQTSMYLCASSRIDRGSNEKLFFGSGTQLSVL.

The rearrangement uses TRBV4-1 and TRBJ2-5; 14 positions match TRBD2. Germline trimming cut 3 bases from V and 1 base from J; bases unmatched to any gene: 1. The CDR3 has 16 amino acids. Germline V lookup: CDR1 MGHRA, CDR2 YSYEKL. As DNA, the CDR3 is TGCGCCAGCAGCCATGGGACTAGCGGGGGCCAAGAGACCCAGTACTTC. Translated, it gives CASSHGTSGGQETQYF.

CDR3 in amino acids: CASLSTPRGEYGYTF. CDR3 coding DNA: TGTGCCAGCTTAAGCACCCCCAGGGGAGAATATGGCTACACCTTC. The gene calls are TRBV18 and TRBJ1-2; D possibly corresponds to TRBD1 (6 bases). Looked up from germline, CDR1 is KGHSH and CDR2 is LQKENI. V shed 7 bases and J shed 5 bases, with 20 bases lying between them. The CDR3 has 15 amino acids.

This chain's CDR3 is CASIPLAGGSYNEQFF. As DNA, the CDR3 is TGCGCCAGCATTCCCCTAGCGGGAGGTTCCTACAATGAGCAGTTCTTC. The genes are TRBV10-1 and TRBJ2-1; 11 positions match TRBD2. CDR3 size: 16 residues. Germline assignment: CDR1 WNHNN and CDR2 SYGVQD (reference sequence). V was clipped by 7 bases and J by 1 base; unmatched bases: 6.

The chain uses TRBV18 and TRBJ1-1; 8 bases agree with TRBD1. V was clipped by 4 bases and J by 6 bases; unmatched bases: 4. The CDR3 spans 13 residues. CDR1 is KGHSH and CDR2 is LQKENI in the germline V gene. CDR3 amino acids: CASSLGQGAEAFF. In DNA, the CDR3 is TGTGCCAGCTCACTAGGACAGGGTGCTGAAGCTTTCTTT.

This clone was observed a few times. CDR3 residues: CASSYQGSKAFF. As DNA, the CDR3 is TGTGCCAGCAGTTACCAAGGGAGCAAAGCTTTCTTT. The V gene is TRBV6-5, the J gene TRBJ1-1, with D hard to call. The length of the CDR3 is 12 residues. V was clipped by 2 bases and J by 9 bases, with 10 bases between them. Germline loops: CDR1 MNHEY, CDR2 SVGAGI.

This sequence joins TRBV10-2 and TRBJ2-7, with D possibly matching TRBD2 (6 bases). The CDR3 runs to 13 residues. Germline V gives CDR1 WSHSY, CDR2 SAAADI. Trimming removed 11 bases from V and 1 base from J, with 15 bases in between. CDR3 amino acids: CAGPRGDSYEQYF. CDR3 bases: TGCGCCGGACCGCGGGGTGATTCCTACGAGCAGTACTTC.

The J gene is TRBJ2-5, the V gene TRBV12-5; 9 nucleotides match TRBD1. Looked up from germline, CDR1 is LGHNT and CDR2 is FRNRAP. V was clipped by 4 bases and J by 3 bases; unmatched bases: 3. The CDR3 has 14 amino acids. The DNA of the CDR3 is TGTGCTAGTGGTTGGGGACAGGGAGAAGAGACCCAGTACTTC. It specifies CASGWGQGEETQYF.

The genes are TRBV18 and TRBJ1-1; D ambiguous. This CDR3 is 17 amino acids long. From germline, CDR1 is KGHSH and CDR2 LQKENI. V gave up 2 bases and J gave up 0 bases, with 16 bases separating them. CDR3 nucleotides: TGTGCCAGCTCACCAGGGAGCCCGTTCAGGTTGAACACTGAAGCTTTCTTT. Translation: CASSPGSPFRLNTEAFF.

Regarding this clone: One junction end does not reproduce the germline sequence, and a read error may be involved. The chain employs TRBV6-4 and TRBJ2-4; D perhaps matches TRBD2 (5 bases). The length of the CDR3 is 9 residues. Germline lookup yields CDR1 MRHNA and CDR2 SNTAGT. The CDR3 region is CASSARAPF. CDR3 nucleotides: TGTGCCAGCAGTGCGAGGGCTCCCTTC.

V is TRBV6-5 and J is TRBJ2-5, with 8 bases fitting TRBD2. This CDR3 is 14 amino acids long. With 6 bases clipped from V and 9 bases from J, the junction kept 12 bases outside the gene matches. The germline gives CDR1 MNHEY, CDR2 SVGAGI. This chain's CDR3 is CASSRSGGGGAQYF. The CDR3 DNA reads TGTGCCAGCAGCCGTTCCGGGGGGGGTGGGGCCCAGTACTTC.

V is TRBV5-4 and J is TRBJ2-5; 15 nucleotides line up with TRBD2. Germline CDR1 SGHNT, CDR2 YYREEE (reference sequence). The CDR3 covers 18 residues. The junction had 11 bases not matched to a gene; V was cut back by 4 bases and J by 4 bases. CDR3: CASSKGTSGGNFGETQYF. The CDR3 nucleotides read TGTGCCAGCAGCAAAGGGACTAGCGGGGGGAATTTTGGAGAGACCCAGTACTTC.

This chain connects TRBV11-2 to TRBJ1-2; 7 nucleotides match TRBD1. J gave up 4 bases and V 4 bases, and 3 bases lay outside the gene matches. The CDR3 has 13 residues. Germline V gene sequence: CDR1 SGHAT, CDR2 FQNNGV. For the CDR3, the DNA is TGTGCCAGCAGCTGGGGACAGCCCTATGGCTACACCTTC. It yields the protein CASSWGQPYGYTF.

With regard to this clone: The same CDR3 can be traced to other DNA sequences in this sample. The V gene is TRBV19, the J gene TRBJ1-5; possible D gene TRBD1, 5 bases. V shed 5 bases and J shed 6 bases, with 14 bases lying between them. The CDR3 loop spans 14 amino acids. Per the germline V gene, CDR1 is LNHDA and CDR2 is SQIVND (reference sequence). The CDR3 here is CASSLAGVRQPQHF. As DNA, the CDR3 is TGTGCCAGTAGTCTTGCGGGGGTCCGTCAGCCCCAGCATTTT.

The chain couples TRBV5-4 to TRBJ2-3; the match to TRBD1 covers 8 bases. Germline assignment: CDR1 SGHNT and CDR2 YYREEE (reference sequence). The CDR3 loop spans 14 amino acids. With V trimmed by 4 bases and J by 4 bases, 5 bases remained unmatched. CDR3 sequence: CASSEDRVADTQYF. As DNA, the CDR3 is TGTGCCAGCAGCGAGGACAGGGTTGCAGATACGCAGTATTTT. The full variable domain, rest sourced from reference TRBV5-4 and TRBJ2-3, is ETGVTQSPTHLIKTRGQQVTLRCSSQSGHNTVSWYQQALGQGPQFIFQYYREEENGRGNFPPRFSGLQFPNYSSELNVNALELDDSALYLCASSEDRVADTQYFGPGTRLTVL.

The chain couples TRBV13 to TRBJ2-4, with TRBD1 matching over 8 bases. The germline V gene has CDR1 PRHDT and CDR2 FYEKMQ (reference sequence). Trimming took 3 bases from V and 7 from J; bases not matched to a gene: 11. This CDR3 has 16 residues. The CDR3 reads CASSFYQGQAGNIQYF. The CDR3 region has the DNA TGTGCCAGCAGCTTCTACCAGGGACAGGCCGGGAACATTCAGTACTTC.

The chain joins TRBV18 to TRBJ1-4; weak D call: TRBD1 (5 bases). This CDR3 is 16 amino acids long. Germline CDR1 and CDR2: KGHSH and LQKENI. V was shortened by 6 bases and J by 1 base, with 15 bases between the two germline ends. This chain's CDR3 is CASSPGLLRTNEKLFF. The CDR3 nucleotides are TGTGCCAGCTCCCCAGGGCTACTGCGAACTAATGAAAAACTGTTTTTT.

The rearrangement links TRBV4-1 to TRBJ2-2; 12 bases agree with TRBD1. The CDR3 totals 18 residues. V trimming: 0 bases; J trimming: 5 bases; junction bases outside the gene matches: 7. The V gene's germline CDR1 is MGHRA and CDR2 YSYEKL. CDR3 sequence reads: CASSQEGDRGRRTGELFF. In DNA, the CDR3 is TGCGCCAGCAGCCAAGAAGGGGACAGGGGGCGCCGGACCGGGGAGCTGTTTTTT.

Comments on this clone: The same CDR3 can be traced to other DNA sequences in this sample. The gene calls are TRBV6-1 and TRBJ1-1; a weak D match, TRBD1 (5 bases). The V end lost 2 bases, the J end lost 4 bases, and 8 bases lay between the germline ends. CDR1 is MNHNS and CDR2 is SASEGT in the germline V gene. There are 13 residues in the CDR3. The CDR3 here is CASSELRGTEAFF. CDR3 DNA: TGTGCCAGCAGTGAACTAAGGGGCACTGAAGCTTTCTTT.

The CDR3 spells CATGTSRYNEQFF. CDR3 nucleotides: TGTGCCACCGGGACTAGCAGGTACAATGAGCAGTTCTTC. The J gene is TRBJ2-1, the V gene TRBV27; 9 bases match TRBD2. The J segment lost 4 bases and the V segment lost 10 bases, leaving 5 bases of the junction unmatched. This CDR3 comprises 13 residues. Germline V gene lookup returns CDR1 MNHEY and CDR2 SMNVEV (reference sequence).